Given below is one T cell receptor (beta chain) in context. No antigen is known for it. Researchers ran the PCR with 60 Vbeta and 13 Jbeta primers. This table comes from immunoSEQ multiplex PCR, and its TCRdb copy is limited to in-frame clones, with some not included. The table lists 90,000 or so clones, roughly four fifths of them singletons. This specimen belongs to a study of cytomegalovirus exposure and HLA in healthy donors. In the study overall: Counted in an early data release were about 85 million unique TCRs from HLA-typed donors. Study-wide findings and caveats: Most TCR beta V segments were productive about 90% or about 30% of the time in an earlier analysis. Altogether, 160 or so TCR beta chains were recorded as cytomegalovirus-associated.

The CDR3 is 20 amino acids. After removal of 3 bases from V and 3 bases from J, the junction contained 20 bases not matched to a gene. CDR1 and CDR2 (germline): SGHRS, YFSETQ. The genes are TRBV5-1 and TRBJ2-1, with 8 bases aligning to TRBD2. The clonotype was recovered from a man in his thirties or forties in good health and CMV-seropositive. The sample taken for sequencing was PBMCs. The CDR3 DNA reads TGCGCCAGCAGCTGGGGGGCCTTAGCGGGAACCCGCCGGGGCTACAATGAGCAGTTCTTC. This encodes CASSWGALAGTRRGYNEQFF.